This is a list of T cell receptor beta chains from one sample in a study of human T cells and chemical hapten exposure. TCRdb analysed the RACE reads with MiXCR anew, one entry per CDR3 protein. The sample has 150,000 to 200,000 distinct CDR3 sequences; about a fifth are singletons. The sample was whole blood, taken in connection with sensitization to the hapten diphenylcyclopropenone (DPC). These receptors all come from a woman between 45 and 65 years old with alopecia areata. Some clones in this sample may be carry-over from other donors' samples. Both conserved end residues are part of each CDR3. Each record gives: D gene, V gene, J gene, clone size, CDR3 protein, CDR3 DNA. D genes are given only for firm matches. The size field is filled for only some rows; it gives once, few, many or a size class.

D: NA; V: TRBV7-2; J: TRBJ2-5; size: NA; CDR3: CASSRTGFRRETQYF; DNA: TGTGCCAGCAGCAGGACTGGGTTTCGGAGAGAGACCCAGTACTTC
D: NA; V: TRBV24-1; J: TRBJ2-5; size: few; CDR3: CATSDLSPETQYF; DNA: TGTGCCACCAGTGATTTGAGCCCGGAGACCCAGTACTTC
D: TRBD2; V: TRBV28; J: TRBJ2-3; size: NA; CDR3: CASSPFRAGDTDTQYF; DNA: TGTGCCAGCAGTCCCTTTCGGGCGGGAGACACAGATACGCAGTATTTT
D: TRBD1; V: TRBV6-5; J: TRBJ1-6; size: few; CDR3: CASRRDSNSPLHF; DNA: TGTGCCAGCAGGAGGGACAGTAATTCACCCCTCCACTTT
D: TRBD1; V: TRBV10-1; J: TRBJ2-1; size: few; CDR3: CATGQGYNEQFF; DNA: TGCGCCACCGGACAGGGCTACAATGAGCAGTTCTTC
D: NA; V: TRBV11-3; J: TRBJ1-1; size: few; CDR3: CASSLDSAKEAFF; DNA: TGTGCCAGCAGCTTAGATTCGGCCAAAGAAGCTTTCTTT
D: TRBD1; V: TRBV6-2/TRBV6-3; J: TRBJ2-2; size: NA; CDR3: CASSKRTGNTGELFF; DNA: TGTGCCAGCAGTAAAAGGACAGGGAACACCGGGGAGCTGTTTTTT
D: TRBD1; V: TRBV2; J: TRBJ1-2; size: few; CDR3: CASSRDSQRYGYTF; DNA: TGTGCCAGCAGCCGGGACAGCCAACGCTATGGCTACACCTTC
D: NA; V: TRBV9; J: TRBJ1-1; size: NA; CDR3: CASSVVLGATEAFF; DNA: TGTGCCAGCAGCGTAGTGTTGGGGGCCACTGAAGCTTTCTTT
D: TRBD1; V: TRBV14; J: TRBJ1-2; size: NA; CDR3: CASTRTGPYGYTF; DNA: TGTGCCAGCACCAGGACAGGGCCCTATGGCTACACCTTC
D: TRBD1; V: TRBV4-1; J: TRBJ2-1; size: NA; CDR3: CASSQVAGGKNEQFF; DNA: TGCGCCAGCAGCCAAGTGGCAGGGGGCAAGAATGAGCAGTTCTTC
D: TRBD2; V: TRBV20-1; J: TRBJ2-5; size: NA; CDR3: CSAKQTAGGPPETQYF; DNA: TGCAGTGCAAAACAAACAGCGGGAGGGCCCCCAGAGACCCAGTACTTC
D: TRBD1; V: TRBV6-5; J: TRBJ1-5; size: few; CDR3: CASSYSGQGEPQHF; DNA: TGTGCCAGCAGTTACTCGGGCCAGGGGGAACCCCAGCATTTT
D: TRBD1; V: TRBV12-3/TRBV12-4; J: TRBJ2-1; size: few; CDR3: CASRLTGAYNEQFF; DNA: TGTGCCAGCAGGCTGACAGGGGCCTACAATGAGCAGTTCTTC
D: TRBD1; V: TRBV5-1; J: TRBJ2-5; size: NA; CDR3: CASSRPGQQETQYF; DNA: TGCGCCAGCAGCCGTCCGGGACAGCAAGAGACCCAGTACTTC
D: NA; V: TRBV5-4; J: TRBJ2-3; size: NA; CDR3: CASGTENTDTQYF; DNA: TGTGCCAGCGGTACAGAGAACACAGATACGCAGTATTTT
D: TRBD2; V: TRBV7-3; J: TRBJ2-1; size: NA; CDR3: CASSLISGTHRDEQFF; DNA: TGTGCCAGCAGCTTAATCAGCGGGACCCACCGGGATGAGCAGTTCTTC